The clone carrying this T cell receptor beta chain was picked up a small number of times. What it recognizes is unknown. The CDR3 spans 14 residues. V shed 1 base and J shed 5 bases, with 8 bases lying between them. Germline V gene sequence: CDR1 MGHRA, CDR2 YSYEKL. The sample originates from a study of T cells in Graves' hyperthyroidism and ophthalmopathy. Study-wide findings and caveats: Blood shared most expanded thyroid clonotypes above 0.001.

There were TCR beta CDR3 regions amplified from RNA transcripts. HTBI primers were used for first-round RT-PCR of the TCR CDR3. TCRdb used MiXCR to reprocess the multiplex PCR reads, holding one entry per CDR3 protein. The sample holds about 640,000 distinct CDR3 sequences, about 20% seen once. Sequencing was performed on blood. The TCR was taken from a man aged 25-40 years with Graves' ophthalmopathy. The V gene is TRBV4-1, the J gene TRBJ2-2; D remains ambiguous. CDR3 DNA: TGCGCCAGCAGCCAAGGACGAGGAACCGGGGAGCTGTTTTTT. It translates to CASSQGRGTGELFF.